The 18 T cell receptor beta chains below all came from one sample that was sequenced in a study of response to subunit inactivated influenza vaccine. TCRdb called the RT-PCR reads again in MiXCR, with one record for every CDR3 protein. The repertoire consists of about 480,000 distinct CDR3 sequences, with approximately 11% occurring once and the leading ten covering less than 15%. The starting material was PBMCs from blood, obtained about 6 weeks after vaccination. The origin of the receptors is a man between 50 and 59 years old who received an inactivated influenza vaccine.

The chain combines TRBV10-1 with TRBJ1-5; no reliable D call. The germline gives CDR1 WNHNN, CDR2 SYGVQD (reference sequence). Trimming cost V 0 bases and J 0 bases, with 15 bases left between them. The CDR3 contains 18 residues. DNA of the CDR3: TGCGCCAGCAGTGAGTCTATTCGTCAGGAATATAGCAATCAGCCCCAGCATTTT. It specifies CASSESIRQEYSNQPQHF.

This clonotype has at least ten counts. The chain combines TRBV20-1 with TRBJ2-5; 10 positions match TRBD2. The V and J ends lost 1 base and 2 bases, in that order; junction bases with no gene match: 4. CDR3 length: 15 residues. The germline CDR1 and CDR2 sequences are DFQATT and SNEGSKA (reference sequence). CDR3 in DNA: TGCAGTGCTAGAGGGACTAGCGGCAATCAAGAGACCCAGTACTTC. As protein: CSARGTSGNQETQYF.

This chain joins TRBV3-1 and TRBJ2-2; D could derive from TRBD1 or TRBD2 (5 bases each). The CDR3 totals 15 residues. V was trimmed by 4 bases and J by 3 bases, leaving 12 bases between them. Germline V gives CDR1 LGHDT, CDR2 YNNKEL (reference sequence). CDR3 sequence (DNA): TGTGCCAGCAGCCTTTTGGGGGATGACACCGGGGAGCTGTTTTTT. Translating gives CASSLLGDDTGELFF.

CDR3 in amino acids: CASSDRGLSYEQYF. CDR3 DNA sequence: TGTGCCAGCAGTGACAGGGGACTTTCGTACGAGCAGTACTTC. V is TRBV2 and J is TRBJ2-7, with D possibly being TRBD1 or TRBD2 (6 bases each). Trimming cost V 3 bases and J 4 bases, with 13 bases left between them. The CDR3 has 14 residues. Germline V gene sequence: CDR1 SNHLY, CDR2 FYNNEI.

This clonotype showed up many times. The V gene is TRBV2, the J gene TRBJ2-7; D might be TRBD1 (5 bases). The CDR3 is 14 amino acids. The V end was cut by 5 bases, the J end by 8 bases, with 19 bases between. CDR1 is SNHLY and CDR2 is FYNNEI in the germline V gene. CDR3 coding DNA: TGTGCCAGCAGTACCCAGGGCGGCGCCCCCCAGCAGTACTTC. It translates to CASSTQGGAPQQYF. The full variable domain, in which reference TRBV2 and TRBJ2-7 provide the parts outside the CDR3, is EPEVTQTPSHQVTQMGQEVILRCVPISNHLYFYWYRQILGQKVEFLVSFYNNEISEKSEIFDDQFSVERPDGSNFTLKIRSTKLEDSAMYFCASSTQGGAPQQYFGPGTRLTVT.

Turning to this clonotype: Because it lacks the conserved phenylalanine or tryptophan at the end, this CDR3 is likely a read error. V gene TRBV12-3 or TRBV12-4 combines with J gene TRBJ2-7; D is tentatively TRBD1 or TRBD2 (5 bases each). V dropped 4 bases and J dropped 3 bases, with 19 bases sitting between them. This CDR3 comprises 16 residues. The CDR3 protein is CASSSPSGTRIYEQYL. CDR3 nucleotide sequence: TGTGCCAGCAGTTCCCCTTCCGGGACGAGAATCTACGAGCAGTACCTC.

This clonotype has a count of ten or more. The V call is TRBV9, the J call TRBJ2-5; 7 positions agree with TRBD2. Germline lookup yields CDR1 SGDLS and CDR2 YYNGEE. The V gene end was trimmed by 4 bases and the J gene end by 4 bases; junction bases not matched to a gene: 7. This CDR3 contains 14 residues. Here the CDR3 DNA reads TGTGCCAGCAGCCCCCCTGGGGGGGTAGAGACCCAGTACTTC. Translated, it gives CASSPPGGVETQYF.

The CDR3 is CASSLKGAKDEQFF. CDR3 sequence (DNA): TGCGCCAGCAGCTTGAAGGGGGCTAAAGATGAGCAGTTCTTC. The V and J genes are TRBV5-1 and TRBJ2-1; the match to TRBD1 covers 7 bases. The ends lost 1 base at V and 8 bases at J; junction bases unmatched: 6. CDR1 is SGHRS, CDR2 YFSETQ, per germline. This CDR3 spans 14 amino acids. Full variable domain (remainder filled in from reference TRBV5-1 and TRBJ2-1): KAGVTQTPRYLIKTRGQQVTLSCSPISGHRSVSWYQQTPGQGLQFLFEYFSETQRNKGNFPGRFSGRQFSNSRSEMNVSTLELGDSALYLCASSLKGAKDEQFFGPGTRLTVL.

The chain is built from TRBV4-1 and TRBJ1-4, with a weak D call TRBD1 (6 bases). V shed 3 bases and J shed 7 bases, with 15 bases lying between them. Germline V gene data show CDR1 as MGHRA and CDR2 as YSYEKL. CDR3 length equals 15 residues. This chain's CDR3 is CASSHRQVGGEKLFF. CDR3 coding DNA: TGCGCCAGCAGCCATCGACAGGTGGGGGGTGAAAAACTGTTTTTT.

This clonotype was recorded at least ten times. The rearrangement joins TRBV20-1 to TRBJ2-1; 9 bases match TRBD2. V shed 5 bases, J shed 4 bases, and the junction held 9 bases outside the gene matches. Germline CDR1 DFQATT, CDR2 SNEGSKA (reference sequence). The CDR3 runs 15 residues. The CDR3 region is CSAVPGAGGYNEQFF. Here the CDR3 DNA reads TGCAGTGCTGTCCCGGGGGCGGGGGGGTACAATGAGCAGTTCTTC.

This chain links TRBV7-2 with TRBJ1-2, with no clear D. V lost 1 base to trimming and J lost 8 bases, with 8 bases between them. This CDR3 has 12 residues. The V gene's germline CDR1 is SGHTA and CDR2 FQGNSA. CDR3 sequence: CASSLGTKGYTF. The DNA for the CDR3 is TGTGCCAGCAGCTTAGGGACGAAGGGCTACACCTTC.

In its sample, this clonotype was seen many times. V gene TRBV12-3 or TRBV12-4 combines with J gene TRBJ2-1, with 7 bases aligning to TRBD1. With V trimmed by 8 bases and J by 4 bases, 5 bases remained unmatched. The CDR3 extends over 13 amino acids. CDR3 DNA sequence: TGTGCCAGCTCGAGGGACAGATACAATGAGCAGTTCTTC. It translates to CASSRDRYNEQFF.

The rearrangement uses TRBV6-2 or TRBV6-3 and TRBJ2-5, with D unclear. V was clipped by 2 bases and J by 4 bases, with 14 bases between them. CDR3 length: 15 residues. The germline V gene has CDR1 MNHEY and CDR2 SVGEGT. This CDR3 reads CASSYAGQPGETQYF. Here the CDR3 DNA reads TGTGCCAGCAGTTACGCTGGCCAACCCGGAGAGACCCAGTACTTC.

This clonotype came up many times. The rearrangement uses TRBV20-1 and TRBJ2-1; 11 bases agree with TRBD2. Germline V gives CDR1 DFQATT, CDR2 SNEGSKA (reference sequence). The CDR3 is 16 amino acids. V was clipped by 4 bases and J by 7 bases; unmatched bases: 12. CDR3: CSATGLLAGVRNEQFF. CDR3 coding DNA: TGCAGTGCTACAGGCTTACTAGCGGGAGTGCGAAATGAGCAGTTCTTC.

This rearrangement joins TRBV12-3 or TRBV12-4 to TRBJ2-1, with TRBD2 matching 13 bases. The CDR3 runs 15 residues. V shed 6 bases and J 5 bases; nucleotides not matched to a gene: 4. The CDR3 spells CASRWTSGGNNEQFF. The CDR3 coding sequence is TGTGCCAGCAGGTGGACTAGCGGGGGAAACAATGAGCAGTTCTTC.

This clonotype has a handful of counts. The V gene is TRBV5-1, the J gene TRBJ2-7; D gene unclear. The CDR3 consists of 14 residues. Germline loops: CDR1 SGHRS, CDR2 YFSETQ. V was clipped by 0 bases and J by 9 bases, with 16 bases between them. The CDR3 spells CASSLDSPLVGQYF. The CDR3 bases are TGCGCCAGCAGCTTGGACAGCCCGTTGGTGGGGCAGTACTTC.

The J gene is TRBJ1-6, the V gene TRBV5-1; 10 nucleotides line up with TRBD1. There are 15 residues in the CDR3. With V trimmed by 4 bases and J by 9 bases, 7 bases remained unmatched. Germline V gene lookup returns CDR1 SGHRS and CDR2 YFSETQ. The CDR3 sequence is CASSLGTGARSPLHF. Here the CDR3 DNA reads TGCGCCAGCAGCCTCGGGACAGGGGCTCGTTCACCCCTCCACTTT.

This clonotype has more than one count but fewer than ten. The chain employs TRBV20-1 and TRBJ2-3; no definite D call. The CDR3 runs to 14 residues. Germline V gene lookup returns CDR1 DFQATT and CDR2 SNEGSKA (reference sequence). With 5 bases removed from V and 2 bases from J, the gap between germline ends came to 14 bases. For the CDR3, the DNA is TGCAGTGCTCTTACTCCTATTAACACAGATACGCAGTATTTT. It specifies CSALTPINTDTQYF.